Listed below are T cell receptor beta chains from one sample, sequenced in a study of radiotherapy plus CTLA-4 blockade in lung cancer. This table comes from immunoSEQ multiplex PCR, and its TCRdb copy is limited to in-frame clones, with some not included. The table has some 110,000 clones, 75% to 80% seen once; the top ten hold approximately 4.7%. The material sequenced was peripheral blood, taken from a patient treated with radiotherapy plus ipilimumab. The receptors were sampled from a human donor with non-small cell lung cancer who had a partial response to radiotherapy plus ipilimumab. The CDR3 runs from the conserved cysteine through the conserved F or W. Each record gives: V gene, D gene, J gene, clone size, CDR3 DNA, CDR3 protein. D genes are given only for firm matches. Clone size appears in some rows only: once, few, many, or a class for an expanded clone.

TRBV6-1	.	TRBJ1-1	.	TGTGCCAGCAGTCCCGGTCCGGTCTTGGCTTTCTTT	CASSPGPVLAFF
TRBV30	.	TRBJ1-1	.	TGTGCCTGGAGTGTAAGGTCCGGGGGCCGGGGGGACACTGAAGCTTTCTTT	CAWSVRSGGRGDTEAFF
TRBV25-1	.	TRBJ2-1	.	TGTGCCAGCAGTGACGCCCCCTTAGGGGTCTACAATGAGCAGTTCTTC	CASSDAPLGVYNEQFF
TRBV28	.	TRBJ2-7	few	TGTGCCAGCAGTTTTACTTACGAGCAGTACTTC	CASSFTYEQYF
TRBV4-1	.	TRBJ2-7	.	TGCGCCAGCAGCCAAGATCCAATAAACTCCTACGAGCAGTACTTC	CASSQDPINSYEQYF
TRBV28	.	TRBJ2-2	.	TGTGCCAGCAGCGAACAGCCCGGGGAGCTGTTTTTT	CASSEQPGELFF
TRBV27	TRBD2	TRBJ2-7	.	TGTGCCAGTACCGGGACTAGCGGGACTGGTGGTCGCGAGCAGTACTTC	CASTGTSGTGGREQYF
TRBV4-1	TRBD1	TRBJ2-1	.	TGCGCCAGCAGCCCGGGACAGAACCGAAATGAGCAGTTCTTC	CASSPGQNRNEQFF
TRBV4-1	TRBD2	TRBJ2-3	.	TGCGCCAGCAGCCAAGATCGGCTAGCGGGAGGGCCATCGCAGTATTTT	CASSQDRLAGGPSQYF
TRBV5-1	TRBD1	TRBJ1-2	.	TGCGCCAGCAGCTACGAGGGACAGATCTATGGCTACACCTTC	CASSYEGQIYGYTF
TRBV6-6	.	TRBJ1-2	once	TGTGCCAGCAGCCTAATGGACAGCAACTATGGCTACACCTTC	CASSLMDSNYGYTF
TRBV28	.	TRBJ1-1	.	TGTGCCAGCAGCTCGGGGGGGGCCGACACTGAAGCTTTCTTT	CASSSGGADTEAFF
TRBV6-5	.	TRBJ1-6	.	TGTGCCAGCAGTTACTCAAGTGAGAATTCACCCCTCCACTTT	CASSYSSENSPLHF
TRBV6-1	TRBD2	TRBJ2-1	.	TGTGCCAGCAGTGCAGTAGCGGGAGGGCCCCCTCCATACAATGAGCAGTTCTTC	CASSAVAGGPPPYNEQFF
TRBV6-6	.	TRBJ1-1	.	TGTGCCAGCAGTTACCGGGGGAAAGAAGCTTTCTTT	CASSYRGKEAFF
TRBV27	TRBD2	TRBJ2-1	.	TGTGCCAGCAGGGCCGGGACTAGCGGATACAATGAGCAGTTCTTC	CASRAGTSGYNEQFF
TRBV7-9	.	TRBJ2-5	.	TGTGCCAGCAGCAAGGCGGCCAACCAAGAGACCCAGTACTTC	CASSKAANQETQYF
TRBV30	TRBD1	TRBJ2-7	.	TGTGCCTGGAGTGCCCCGGACAGGCGCTACGAGCAGTACTTC	CAWSAPDRRYEQYF
TRBV19	.	TRBJ2-7	.	TGTGCCAGTAGTCCCAGTGTTGGCTCCTACGAGCAGTACTTC	CASSPSVGSYEQYF
TRBV28	.	TRBJ2-5	.	TGTGCCAGCAGCCCAGCCTCATACAGGGCATCAGAGACCCAGTACTTC	CASSPASYRASETQYF
TRBV2	TRBD1	TRBJ1-1	few	TGTGCCAGCAGCCGGACAGGGGGAACTGAAGCTTTCTTT	CASSRTGGTEAFF
TRBV14	.	TRBJ2-1	.	TGTGCCAGCAGCGGGAACCGACGGGGCTCCTACAATGAGCAGTTCTTC	CASSGNRRGSYNEQFF
TRBV15	TRBD1	TRBJ1-1	few	TGTGCCACCAGCAGACCACAGGGGGCGAGCACTGAAGCTTTCTTT	CATSRPQGASTEAFF
TRBV6-5	.	TRBJ1-3	.	TGTGCCAGCACCCCCGCGGCGAGTAGCACCATATATTTT	CASTPAASSTIYF
TRBV6-1	.	TRBJ1-1	.	TGTGCCAGCAGTGAAGTCCCCGGTTCGTATACTGAAGCTTTCTTT	CASSEVPGSYTEAFF
TRBV30	TRBD1	TRBJ1-5	once	TGTGCCTGGGGGAGGGACAGGGGAGCCCAGCCCCAGCATTTT	CAWGRDRGAQPQHF
TRBV6-1	TRBD1	TRBJ1-1	.	TGTGCCAGCAGTGTGGGGACAGGGAAGCGGGGGGCCACTGAAGCTTTCTTT	CASSVGTGKRGATEAFF
TRBV4-2	TRBD1	TRBJ2-7	.	TGTGCCAGCAGCTCTACGGACAGGAACTACGAGCAGTACTTC	CASSSTDRNYEQYF
TRBV2	TRBD2	TRBJ2-3	.	TGTGCCAGCATTTCGGCTTTAGCGGGAAGCACAGATACGCAGTATTTT	CASISALAGSTDTQYF
TRBV6-4	TRBD1	TRBJ2-6	.	TGTGCCAGCAGTGACTCCGGGACAGGCGGCCGAACCCTGACTTTC	CASSDSGTGGRTLTF
TRBV7-8	.	TRBJ2-1	once	TGTGCCAGCAGTCCCAGGGTTTACAATGAGCAGTTCTTC	CASSPRVYNEQFF
TRBV5-1	.	TRBJ2-7	.	TGCGCCAGCAGCAATTGGGCCAGCTCCTACGAGCAGTACTTC	CASSNWASSYEQYF
TRBV5-4	.	TRBJ1-1	.	TGTGCCAGCAGCGGGGAGCGGCCCTCCCCATCGGGTGAAGCTTTCTTT	CASSGERPSPSGEAFF
TRBV5-1	TRBD1	TRBJ1-2	.	TGCGCCAGCAGCTTTCAAACCGGGACAGGCAATGGCTACACCTTC	CASSFQTGTGNGYTF
TRBV19	TRBD1	TRBJ1-1	.	TGTGCCAGTAGTCCGGGACAGGGGGCGTACACTGAAGCTTTCTTT	CASSPGQGAYTEAFF
TRBV28	TRBD1	TRBJ1-4	.	TGTGCCAGCACTAGAAGCACAGGGGGCGCTGGAGAAAAACTGTTTTTT	CASTRSTGGAGEKLFF
TRBV7-6	.	TRBJ1-5	few	TGTGCCAGCAGCTTAATTTCAGATAGCAATCAGCCCCAGCATTTT	CASSLISDSNQPQHF
TRBV28	TRBD1	TRBJ1-2	.	TGTGCCAGCAGTTTATCCGGGACAGGGCCTTTGGGGGTCTATGGCTACACCTTC	CASSLSGTGPLGVYGYTF
TRBV10-3	.	TRBJ2-3	.	TGTGCCATCAGCCTTAGCGACGCTAGCACAGATACGCAGTATTTT	CAISLSDASTDTQYF
TRBV5-1	.	TRBJ2-2	.	TGCGCCAGCAGCCGGGACTTCTCGAACACCGGGGAGCTGTTTTTT	CASSRDFSNTGELFF
TRBV7-9	.	TRBJ2-7	.	TGTGCCAGCAGCTTAATGGCCACCTACGAGCAGTACTTC	CASSLMATYEQYF
TRBV7-8	TRBD2	TRBJ2-1	.	TGTGCCACGGGGGGGTCGTCCTACAATGAGCAGTTCTTC	CATGGSSYNEQFF
TRBV7-8	TRBD2	TRBJ2-2	.	TGTGCCAGCAGCCCCGAGGCTAGCGGGCGGACCGGGGAGCTGTTTTTT	CASSPEASGRTGELFF